The 30 T cell receptor beta chains listed next were all sequenced from one sample in a study of human T cells and chemical hapten exposure (dated by TCRdb to the early 2020s). The library was obtained by RACE. Data came from a NextSeq 500. TCRdb handled the public reads itself, with Q25 trimming in fastp and clone calling in MiXCR, and kept productive beta chains. Rows are unified per CDR3 protein, each entry keeping the most common DNA and genes. This sample gives 100,000 to 150,000 distinct CDR3 sequences in total; about 11% of them show up just once. Over 2% of the sample lies in the top ten. Interpreted using the paper, the time point label stands for: patch test 3, about 24 weeks after DPC sensitization. What this sample's treatment or condition label stands for: therapeutic diphenylcyclopropenone sensitization with weekly scalp DPC. This sample comprised whole blood, obtained in connection with sensitization to the hapten diphenylcyclopropenone (DPC). The receptors come from a woman in her 50s with alopecia areata. Some clones in this sample may be carry-over from other donors' samples.

This chain links TRBV7-9 with TRBJ1-1; 9 positions agree with TRBD1. The J segment lost 7 bases and the V segment lost 7 bases, leaving 10 bases of the junction unmatched. Per germline, CDR1 SEHNR and CDR2 FQNEAQ (reference sequence). This CDR3 comprises 14 residues. CDR3 in amino acids: CASTKTGGYNEAFF. The DNA for the CDR3 is TGTGCCAGCACAAAAACAGGGGGCTATAATGAAGCTTTCTTT.

With respect to this clonotype: Possible read error: a much larger clone is one base away. V and J are TRBV29-1 and TRBJ2-1, with 10 positions matching TRBD2. Germline V gives CDR1 SQVTM, CDR2 ANQGSEA. V shed 6 bases, J shed 4 bases, and the junction held 9 bases outside the gene matches. The length of the CDR3 is 15 residues. The CDR3 DNA is TGCAGCGTGAATCCGGGACTAGCGAGGTACAATGAGCAGTTCTTC. It is translated as CSVNPGLARYNEQFF.

V is TRBV2 and J is TRBJ2-1, with 8 bases identical to TRBD2. Germline trimming cut 8 bases from V and 10 bases from J; bases unmatched to any gene: 10. The germline V gene has CDR1 SNHLY and CDR2 FYNNEI. The CDR3 runs 13 residues. The CDR3 region has the DNA TGTGCCAGCGGGGAGGGACTAGGCGGAGAGCAGTTCTTC. The encoded protein is CASGEGLGGEQFF.

The V call is TRBV7-8, the J call TRBJ1-4; 8 bases are a match to TRBD1. The trim removed 4 bases at V and 8 bases at J, leaving 9 bases unmatched. The CDR3 consists of 15 residues. From germline, CDR1 is SGHVS and CDR2 FQNEAQ. The CDR3 region is CASSSKQGGDEKLFF. In DNA form, the CDR3 reads TGTGCCAGCAGCTCAAAACAGGGGGGAGACGAAAAACTGTTTTTT.

The chain links TRBV4-3 to TRBJ2-5, with 13 bases fitting TRBD2. Germline assignment: CDR1 LGHNA and CDR2 YSLEER. This CDR3 spans 15 amino acids. The CDR3 DNA reads as TGCGAAAGCAGCCGGACTAGCGGGAGTCTCGAGACCCAGTACTTC. Translating it yields CESSRTSGSLETQYF.

The chain recombines TRBV27 with TRBJ1-2; 9 bases line up with TRBD1. The trim removed 5 bases at V and 8 bases at J, leaving 9 bases unmatched. The germline V gene has CDR1 MNHEY and CDR2 SMNVEV (reference sequence). The CDR3 length is 14 residues. CDR3 in DNA: TGTGCCAGCAGTCAACCGGGACAGGGCTACGGCTACACCTTC. Protein sequence: CASSQPGQGYGYTF.

This clonotype has at least ten counts. The DNA for the CDR3 is TGTGCCAGCAGCGTAGACAGCGCCCCACCCCCCTACAATGAGCAGTTCTTC. Its protein product is CASSVDSAPPPYNEQFF. The J gene is TRBJ2-1, the V gene TRBV9, with D unclear. V shed 0 bases and J shed 2 bases, with 15 bases lying between them. Germline V gene sequence: CDR1 SGDLS, CDR2 YYNGEE. The CDR3 runs to 17 residues.

The rearrangement links TRBV29-1 to TRBJ2-5, with TRBD1 identical over 9 bases. The V segment lost 6 bases and the J segment 4 bases; nucleotides outside the gene matches: 3. Germline V gives CDR1 SQVTM, CDR2 ANQGSEA. This CDR3 region has 12 residues. The CDR3 protein is CSVRTGAETQYF. DNA of the CDR3: TGCAGCGTCCGGACAGGGGCAGAGACCCAGTACTTC. The full variable domain, rest sourced from reference TRBV29-1 and TRBJ2-5, is SAVISQKPSRDICQRGTSLTIQCQVDSQVTMMFWYRQQPGQSLTLIATANQGSEATYESGFVIDKFPISRPNLTFSTLTVSNMSPEDSSIYLCSVRTGAETQYFGPGTRLLVL.

This clonotype was counted only a few times. This rearrangement joins TRBV13 to TRBJ2-1, with TRBD1 identical over 7 bases. This CDR3 has 13 amino acids. Germline V gene sequence: CDR1 PRHDT, CDR2 FYEKMQ (reference sequence). After removal of 10 bases from V and 7 bases from J, the junction contained 10 bases not matched to a gene. The DNA of the CDR3 is TGTGCCACCCAAGACAGGGCCAGAAATGAGCAGTTCTTC. The encoded protein is CATQDRARNEQFF.

The genes are TRBV6-2 or TRBV6-3 and TRBJ1-3; the D is unclear. Deletions cut 6 bases from V and 5 bases from J, with 17 bases between. The CDR3 is 15 residues long. Germline CDR1 reads MNHEY; CDR2 reads SVGEGT. As DNA, the CDR3 is TGTGCCAGCAGACCACCGGAGGGAGTAAGAAACACCATATATTTT. It codes for CASRPPEGVRNTIYF.

At least ten counts were recorded for this clonotype. This chain's CDR3 is CASSNKGLRGTDTQYF. DNA for the CDR3: TGTGCCAGCAGTAATAAGGGACTACGGGGCACAGATACGCAGTATTTT. The genes are TRBV12-3 or TRBV12-4 and TRBJ2-3, with 7 bases matching TRBD2. After removal of 5 bases from V and 1 base from J, the junction contained 9 bases not matched to a gene. The CDR3 totals 16 residues.

In this sample, this clonotype turned up a few times. This chain uses TRBV6-5 with TRBJ2-3; 10 bases line up with TRBD2. Germline V gene lookup returns CDR1 MNHEY and CDR2 SVGAGI. This CDR3 comprises 15 residues. The V and J ends lost 6 bases and 3 bases, in that order; junction bases with no gene match: 6. CDR3 sequence: CASRETSGPTDTQYF. In nucleotides, the CDR3 is TGTGCCAGCAGAGAGACTAGCGGGCCTACAGATACGCAGTATTTT.

This clonotype was seen only a few times. The chain carries TRBV6-5 and TRBJ2-1; D remains unclear. The CDR3 is 13 amino acids. V shed 6 bases and J shed 5 bases, with 11 bases lying between them. Germline loops: CDR1 MNHEY, CDR2 SVGAGI. Here the CDR3 DNA reads TGTGCCAGCAGCCTAGGATACAACAATGAGCAGTTCTTC. The encoded protein is CASSLGYNNEQFF.

This clonotype was detected ten times or more. The chain couples TRBV6-5 to TRBJ2-7; TRBD1 matches at 7 bases. This CDR3 contains 14 residues. V shed 0 bases, J shed 3 bases, and the junction held 2 bases outside the gene matches. Germline loops: CDR1 MNHEY, CDR2 SVGAGI. CDR3 sequence: CASSYSTGVYEQYF. The CDR3 coding sequence is TGTGCCAGCAGTTACTCCACAGGGGTCTACGAGCAGTACTTC.

This clonotype has ten or more counts. The rearrangement joins TRBV12-3 or TRBV12-4 to TRBJ2-3; D is perhaps TRBD2 (5 bases). The CDR3 length is 13 residues. Between the trimmed V and J ends, which lost 6 bases and 8 bases, there was a span of 15 bases. CDR3 nucleotides: TGTGCCAGCAGCCCGCGCTCCAGCGGTACGCAGTATTTT. Amino acids: CASSPRSSGTQYF.

The chain recombines TRBV28 with TRBJ1-1, with 7 positions matching TRBD1. After removal of 5 bases from V and 10 bases from J, the junction contained 4 bases not matched to a gene. The CDR3 covers 11 residues. Germline V CDR1 and CDR2: MDHEN, SYDVKM. This CDR3 reads CASSRWTGAFF. For the CDR3, the DNA is TGTGCCAGCAGTCGTTGGACAGGAGCTTTCTTT. The full variable domain, in which reference TRBV28 and TRBJ1-1 provide the parts outside the CDR3, is DVKVTQSSRYLVKRTGEKVFLECVQDMDHENMFWYRQDPGLGLRLIYFSYDVKMKEKGDIPEGYSVSREKKERFSLILESASTNQTSMYLCASSRWTGAFFGQGTRLTVV.

In its sample, this clonotype was seen a few times. The chain is built from TRBV12-3 or TRBV12-4 and TRBJ2-5; D gene uncertain. CDR3 length: 11 amino acids. The V gene lost 6 bases and the J gene lost 1 base, with 3 bases spanning the gap. The CDR3: CASRIQETQYF. The CDR3, as DNA: TGTGCCAGCAGAATCCAAGAGACCCAGTACTTC.

V gene TRBV14 combines with J gene TRBJ1-5, with 8 bases identical to TRBD1. Trimming took 4 bases from V and 0 from J; bases not matched to a gene: 5. The CDR3 consists of 16 residues. Germline V gives CDR1 SGHDN, CDR2 FVKESK. DNA of the CDR3: TGTGCCAGCAGCCCTGACAGGGGTTATAGCAATCAGCCCCAGCATTTT. Translated: CASSPDRGYSNQPQHF. Combining the CDR3 with reference TRBV14 and TRBJ1-5 gives the whole variable domain EAGVTQFPSHSVIEKGQTVTLRCDPISGHDNLYWYRRVMGKEIKFLLHFVKESKQDESGMPNNRFLAERTGGTYSTLKVQPAELEDSGVYFCASSPDRGYSNQPQHFGDGTRLSIL.

In this sample, this clonotype turned up many times. This chain joins TRBV20-1 and TRBJ2-1; possible D gene TRBD2, 5 bases. Trimming left V 0 bases short and J 2 bases short, with 14 bases between. The germline gives CDR1 DFQATT, CDR2 SNEGSKA (reference sequence). CDR3 length: 16 amino acids. The CDR3 reads CSARDERRGTYNEQFF. The CDR3 DNA reads as TGCAGTGCTAGAGATGAAAGACGGGGAACCTACAATGAGCAGTTCTTC.

This clonotype was seen repeatedly, ten times or more. This sequence joins TRBV7-2 and TRBJ2-3; no definite D call. The CDR3 sequence is 13 residues long. V was shortened by 2 bases and J by 6 bases, with 9 bases between the two germline ends. The germline gives CDR1 SGHTA, CDR2 FQGNSA. The CDR3 DNA is TGTGCCAGCAGCTTACAGTCGGCGGATACGCAGTATTTT. Its protein is CASSLQSADTQYF.

This clonotype was detected many times. The chain has TRBV11-2 and TRBJ2-3; unclear D gene. From germline, CDR1 is SGHAT and CDR2 FQNNGV. The CDR3 spans 12 residues. Trimming took off 7 bases at V and 2 bases at J, with 7 bases between the two ends. CDR3 region: CASTLSTDTQYF. CDR3 bases: TGTGCCAGCACCCTTTCCACAGATACGCAGTATTTT.

This clonotype turned up a few times. This chain uses TRBV12-3 or TRBV12-4 with TRBJ2-1, with 7 bases that match TRBD1. V trimming: 9 bases; J trimming: 7 bases; junction bases outside the gene matches: 9. This CDR3 comprises 13 residues. CDR3: CASFRQGQNEQFF. As DNA, the CDR3 is TGTGCCAGTTTTCGACAGGGTCAGAATGAGCAGTTCTTC.

This clonotype showed up just a few times. The chain links TRBV7-2 to TRBJ2-7; D not resolved. In germline, CDR1 is SGHTA, CDR2 FQGNSA. V lost 5 bases, J lost 6 bases, and 11 bases lay in between. CDR3 length: 12 amino acids. The CDR3, as DNA: TGTGCCAGCAGCCCCACCGGTTTCGAGCAGTACTTC. This translates into CASSPTGFEQYF.

This clonotype was detected many times. The chain joins TRBV29-1 to TRBJ2-5; perhaps TRBD2 as D (5 bases). CDR1 is SQVTM, CDR2 ANQGSEA, per germline. The CDR3 runs to 12 residues. Trimming shortened V by 4 bases and J by 7 bases, and 13 bases separated the two germline ends. This CDR3 reads CSVGELMGTQYF. CDR3 in DNA: TGCAGCGTTGGGGAGCTTATGGGGACCCAGTACTTC. Together with reference TRBV29-1 and TRBJ2-5, the CDR3 gives the full variable domain: SAVISQKPSRDICQRGTSLTIQCQVDSQVTMMFWYRQQPGQSLTLIATANQGSEATYESGFVIDKFPISRPNLTFSTLTVSNMSPEDSSIYLCSVGELMGTQYFGPGTRLLVL.

This clonotype was seen a handful of times. This chain joins TRBV12-3 or TRBV12-4 and TRBJ2-7, with D perhaps matching TRBD1 or TRBD2 (6 bases each). V dropped 5 bases and J dropped 3 bases, with 17 bases sitting between them. The CDR3 length is 15 residues. CDR3 in amino acids: CASSPSGARRYEQYF. The DNA of the CDR3 is TGTGCCAGCAGTCCCTCGGGGGCCAGGCGCTACGAGCAGTACTTC.

The gene calls are TRBV4-1 and TRBJ1-1, with 8 bases lining up with TRBD1. Trimming removed 1 base from V and 2 bases from J; junction bases left unmatched: 6. In germline, CDR1 is MGHRA, CDR2 YSYEKL. This CDR3 has 16 amino acids. The CDR3 DNA reads TGCGCCAGCAGCCAAGGACCGGGACAGGCTAACACTGAAGCTTTCTTT. Its protein product is CASSQGPGQANTEAFF.

This clonotype was seen ten or more times. This sequence joins TRBV4-2 and TRBJ2-7, with 7 bases identical to TRBD1. CDR1 is LGHNA, CDR2 YNFKEQ, per germline. CDR3 size: 16 residues. The V and J ends lost 2 bases and 2 bases, in that order; junction bases with no gene match: 9. CDR3 region: CASSQTRQGWAYEQYF. CDR3 coding DNA: TGTGCCAGCAGCCAAACAAGACAGGGTTGGGCCTACGAGCAGTACTTC.

The gene calls are TRBV28 and TRBJ1-6; 8 positions match TRBD1. Trimming took 11 bases from V and 0 from J; bases not matched to a gene: 6. Germline V gene data show CDR1 as MDHEN and CDR2 as SYDVKM. The CDR3 is 15 amino acids. The CDR3 sequence: CASRGQSSYNSPLHF. CDR3 sequence (DNA): TGTGCCTCCAGGGGGCAGAGCTCCTATAATTCACCCCTCCACTTT.

This clonotype was observed a handful of times. The chain employs TRBV30 and TRBJ1-1; no definite D call. There are 10 residues in the CDR3. Per the germline V gene, CDR1 is GTSNPN and CDR2 is SVGIG (reference sequence). Deletions cut 6 bases from V and 5 bases from J, with 7 bases between. This chain's CDR3 is CACLQTEAFF. For the CDR3, the DNA is TGTGCCTGCTTACAGACTGAAGCTTTCTTT. Full variable domain (remainder filled in from reference TRBV30 and TRBJ1-1): SQTIHQWPATLVQPVGSPLSLECTVEGTSNPNLYWYRQAAGRGLQLLFYSVGIGQISSEVPQNLSASRPQDRQFILSSKKLLLSDSGFYLCACLQTEAFFGQGTRLTVV.

This clonotype showed up just a few times. The chain couples TRBV5-1 to TRBJ1-1; D call uncertain. Germline V gene lookup returns CDR1 SGHRS and CDR2 YFSETQ. Between the trimmed V and J ends, which lost 4 bases and 4 bases, there was a span of 14 bases. The CDR3 covers 14 residues. CDR3 sequence (DNA): TGCGCCAGCAGCCCACCTGCCTCCGGCACTGAAGCTTTCTTT. Protein: CASSPPASGTEAFF. Full variable domain (remainder filled in from reference TRBV5-1 and TRBJ1-1): KAGVTQTPRYLIKTRGQQVTLSCSPISGHRSVSWYQQTPGQGLQFLFEYFSETQRNKGNFPGRFSGRQFSNSRSEMNVSTLELGDSALYLCASSPPASGTEAFFGQGTRLTVV.